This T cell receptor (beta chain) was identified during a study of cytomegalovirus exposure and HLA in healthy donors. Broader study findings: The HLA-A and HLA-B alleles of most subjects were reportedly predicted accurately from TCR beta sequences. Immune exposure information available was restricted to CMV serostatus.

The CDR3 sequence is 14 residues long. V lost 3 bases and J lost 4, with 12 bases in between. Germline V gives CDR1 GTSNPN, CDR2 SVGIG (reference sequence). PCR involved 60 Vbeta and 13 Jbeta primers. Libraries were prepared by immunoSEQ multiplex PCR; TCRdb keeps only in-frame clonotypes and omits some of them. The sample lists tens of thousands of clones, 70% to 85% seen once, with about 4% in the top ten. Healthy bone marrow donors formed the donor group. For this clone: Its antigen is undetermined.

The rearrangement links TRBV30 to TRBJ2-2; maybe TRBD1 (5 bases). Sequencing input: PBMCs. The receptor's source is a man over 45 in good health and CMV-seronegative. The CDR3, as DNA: TGTGCCTGGAGGGGGCAGATCTTCACCGGGGAGCTGTTTTTT. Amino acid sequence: CAWRGQIFTGELFF.